This is a list of T cell receptor beta chains from one sample in a study of CD4 T cells in relation to SARS-CoV-2 and coronaviruses. These receptors have no known antigen. Sequencing used immunoSEQ multiplex PCR; TCRdb keeps in-frame clones, though not all of them. This sample yields 20,000 or so clones, of which 65% to 85% are seen a single time; roughly a sixth belongs to the top ten. The specimen was CD4+ T cells from PBMCs, cultured in vitro. The receptors come from a human donor in good health. CDR3s include the opening cysteine and the closing phenylalanine or tryptophan. A D gene is named only where the DNA matches it firmly. The size of a clone is reported for some rows only, either as once, few or many, or as a class for expanded clones.

- | TRBJ1-1 | - | TRBV20-1 | TGCAGTGCTAATACGGTGAGGGAAGCTTTCTTT | CSANTVREAFF
- | TRBJ1-4 | - | TRBV28 | TGTGCCAGCACATCGGATGGTGAAAAACTGTTTTTT | CASTSDGEKLFF
- | TRBJ1-6 | TRBD1 | TRBV5-4 | TGTGCCAGCAGCCCCCCGGACAGGGCGAATTCACCCCTCCACTTT | CASSPPDRANSPLHF
- | TRBJ2-7 | - | TRBV2 | TGTGCCAGCAGTTACAGGGATTCCACGGGAGAGCAGTACTTC | CASSYRDSTGEQYF
- | TRBJ2-7 | TRBD1 | TRBV5-8 | TGTGCCAGCAGCCGCCCGGACAGGGGCCTCTACGAGCAGTACTTC | CASSRPDRGLYEQYF
- | TRBJ1-3 | - | TRBV9 | TGTGCCAGCTCCGATGGGCCAGGGATTGGAAACACCATATATTTT | CASSDGPGIGNTIYF
- | TRBJ1-1 | - | TRBV9 | TGTGCCAGCGGACGACTAAACACTGAAGCTTTCTTT | CASGRLNTEAFF
- | TRBJ2-6 | - | TRBV10-3 | TGTGCCACCCAGGGCTCCAACTCTGGGGCCAACGTCCTGACTTTC | CATQGSNSGANVLTF
- | TRBJ1-3 | - | TRBV30 | TGTGCCTGGAGTGTACACTCTGGAAACACCATATATTTT | CAWSVHSGNTIYF
- | TRBJ2-3 | - | TRBV11-2 | TGTGCCAGCAGCTTATGGGGGGGCTGGACAGATACGCAGTATTTT | CASSLWGGWTDTQYF
- | TRBJ1-1 | - | TRBV11-2 | TGTGCCAGCAGCTTACTCGGGGATCGGACTGAAGCTTTCTTT | CASSLLGDRTEAFF
few | TRBJ1-1 | TRBD1 | TRBV6-6 | TGTGCCAGTGGATTGGACAGGGGAATAAGCACTGAAGCTTTCTTT | CASGLDRGISTEAFF
few | TRBJ1-2 | - | TRBV27 | TGTGCCAGCAAGCCCTATGTACAGGGCGACTATGGCTACACCTTC | CASKPYVQGDYGYTF
- | TRBJ2-1 | - | TRBV24-1 | TGTGCCACCAGTGATAGGGGACCAGCCTACAATGAGCAGTTCTTC | CATSDRGPAYNEQFF
- | TRBJ2-1 | TRBD2 | TRBV7-3 | TGTGCCAGCAGCCCAGGGACTAGCGGTGAGCAGTTCTTC | CASSPGTSGEQFF
- | TRBJ1-2 | - | TRBV6-4 | TGTGCCAGCAGTGAGGGTTTCAACTATGGCTACACCTTC | CASSEGFNYGYTF
- | TRBJ2-1 | TRBD2 | TRBV11-2 | TGTGCCAGCAGCTTAGGCGGGGGGCCCTACAATGAGCAGTTCTTC | CASSLGGGPYNEQFF
- | TRBJ1-4 | TRBD1 | TRBV5-1 | TGCGCCAGCAGCTTCGGACAGGGGATGGTAGGAGAAAAACTGTTTTTT | CASSFGQGMVGEKLFF
few | TRBJ2-2 | - | TRBV6-5 | TGTGCCAGCAGTCGAACCGGGGAGCTGTTTTTT | CASSRTGELFF
few | TRBJ1-1 | TRBD1 | TRBV4-1 | TGCGCCAGCAGCCAAGAATGGGGGACAGTGGGGGGCTTGAGAGCTTTCTTT | CASSQEWGTVGGLRAFF
- | TRBJ1-5 | - | TRBV12-3/TRBV12-4 | TGTGCCAGCAGCCCACAGGGCAATCAGCCCCAGCATTTT | CASSPQGNQPQHF
- | TRBJ1-2 | TRBD1 | TRBV14 | TGTGCCAGCAGCCAAGACAGGGGGCTTGACTATGGCTACACCTTC | CASSQDRGLDYGYTF
few | TRBJ2-2 | - | TRBV18 | TGTGCCAGCTCACCCGGACTCGACGCGAACACCGGGGAGCTGTTTTTT | CASSPGLDANTGELFF
- | TRBJ1-1 | TRBD1 | TRBV5-1 | TGCGCCAGCAGCCCGAGTCCCGGGACAGGGTGGGGCACTGAAGCTTTCTTT | CASSPSPGTGWGTEAFF
- | TRBJ2-5 | TRBD2 | TRBV11-2 | TGTGCCAGCAGCTCTTACGGCCTAGCGGGTAGAGAGACCCAGTACTTC | CASSSYGLAGRETQYF
few | TRBJ1-1 | - | TRBV2 | TGTGCCAGCAGTGAAGATAGGAATGCTTTCTTT | CASSEDRNAFF
- | TRBJ1-6 | - | TRBV2 | TGTGCCAGCAGTTACCGACCCGCGACACCCCTCCACTTT | CASSYRPATPLHF
- | TRBJ1-2 | - | TRBV2 | TGTGCCAGCAGTGAACACTATGGCTACACCTTC | CASSEHYGYTF
- | TRBJ2-5 | TRBD2 | TRBV19 | TGTGCCAGTAGTATTACGGCTAGCGGGAGCCACCAAGAGACCCAGTACTTC | CASSITASGSHQETQYF
- | TRBJ1-2 | TRBD1 | TRBV27 | TGTGCCAGCAGTCCACTCCCGGACAGGGGGCTCTATGGCTACACCTTC | CASSPLPDRGLYGYTF
- | TRBJ1-5 | - | TRBV25-1 | TGTGCCAGCAGTGGGGGGGACGAAAGCAATCAGCCCCAGCATTTT | CASSGGDESNQPQHF
large | TRBJ2-7 | TRBD2 | TRBV3-1/TRBV3-2 | TGTGCCAGCAGCCAGGTACTAGCGGCCAGCTCCTACGAGCAGTACTTC | CASSQVLAASSYEQYF
- | TRBJ2-2 | TRBD1 | TRBV25-1 | TGTGCCAGCAGTGGGGCCGGGACAGGAACCGGGGAGCTGTTTTTT | CASSGAGTGTGELFF
- | TRBJ1-1 | TRBD1 | TRBV5-1 | TGCGCCAGCAGCTCTCGGACAGGGGAGAGTAGGACTGAAGCTTTCTTT | CASSSRTGESRTEAFF
few | TRBJ2-1 | - | TRBV10-1 | TGCGCCAGCAGTGATCGTGTGGACCGCCATGAGCAGTTCTTC | CASSDRVDRHEQFF
- | TRBJ2-7 | TRBD2 | TRBV5-1 | TGCGCCAGCAGCTGGGGGAACCTAGCGGGGAACTACGAGCAGTACTTC | CASSWGNLAGNYEQYF
- | TRBJ1-1 | - | TRBV2 | TGTGCCAGCAGTGAAGTCGGGGGCCTCACTGAAGCTTTCTTT | CASSEVGGLTEAFF
- | TRBJ1-2 | TRBD1 | TRBV27 | TGTGCCAGCAGTTGGGACAGGGGCCGAGGACCGTATGGCTACACCTTC | CASSWDRGRGPYGYTF
medium-sized | TRBJ1-2 | - | TRBV20-1 | TGCAGTGCTAGAGGGATAGGCGGCTACACCTTC | CSARGIGGYTF
- | TRBJ2-1 | - | TRBV14 | TGTGCCAGCAGCCTCGCGGCGGGAATAGCGTCGATGAGGCAGTTCTTC | CASSLAAGIASMRQFF
few | TRBJ1-5 | - | TRBV4-1 | TGCGCCAGCAGCCAAGATGAAACAGTACCTCAGCCCCAGCATTTT | CASSQDETVPQPQHF
few | TRBJ2-7 | TRBD2 | TRBV3-1/TRBV3-2 | TGTGCCAGCAGCCAAGATCTATGGCTGGTAGCGGGTTTCAACGAGCAGTACTTC | CASSQDLWLVAGFNEQYF
once | TRBJ1-5 | - | TRBV7-9 | TGTGCCAGCAGCTTACCGCGTCAGCCCCAGCATTTT | CASSLPRQPQHF
- | TRBJ2-4 | - | TRBV2 | TGTGCCAGCAGGAGGGAGAACATTCAGTACTTC | CASRRENIQYF
few | TRBJ1-4 | - | TRBV3-1/TRBV3-2 | TGTGCCAGCAGCCGACGGACCTCTGCTAATGAAAAACTGTTTTTT | CASSRRTSANEKLFF
- | TRBJ2-2 | - | TRBV3-1/TRBV3-2 | TGTGCCAGCAGCCATGCGGACACCGGGGAGCTGTTTTTT | CASSHADTGELFF
- | TRBJ2-7 | - | TRBV4-1 | TGCGCCAGCAGCCGCGACCGGACGAGCGAGCAGTACTTC | CASSRDRTSEQYF
- | TRBJ2-5 | TRBD2 | TRBV7-2 | TGTGCCAGCAGCGGCCGTCTAGCGGGAGGGCCTGGAGAGACCCAGTACTTC | CASSGRLAGGPGETQYF
- | TRBJ2-7 | TRBD2 | TRBV5-4 | TGTGCCAGCAGCCGGACTAGCGGGATGGGTACCTACGAGCAGTACTTC | CASSRTSGMGTYEQYF
- | TRBJ2-2 | TRBD1 | TRBV11-3 | TGTGCCAGCAGCCGAGGGGGCAGTTTCTCGAACACCGGGGAGCTGTTTTTT | CASSRGGSFSNTGELFF
- | TRBJ2-2 | - | TRBV7-3 | TGTGCCAGCAGCTTTTTTTCTTCCGGGACACGAATGAGGACCGGGGAGCTGTTTTTT | CASSFFSSGTRMRTGELFF
- | TRBJ2-7 | TRBD1 | TRBV2 | TGTGCCAGCAGTTTTGAGGACAGGACTGGGCAGTACTTC | CASSFEDRTGQYF
- | TRBJ2-6 | TRBD1 | TRBV5-1 | TGCGCCAGCAACCCGGGACAGCCCAGCTCTGGGGCCAACGTCCTGACTTTC | CASNPGQPSSGANVLTF
- | TRBJ2-7 | TRBD2 | TRBV28 | TGTGCCAGCAGTTCGCCGGGACTAGCGGCTTACGAGCAGTACTTC | CASSSPGLAAYEQYF